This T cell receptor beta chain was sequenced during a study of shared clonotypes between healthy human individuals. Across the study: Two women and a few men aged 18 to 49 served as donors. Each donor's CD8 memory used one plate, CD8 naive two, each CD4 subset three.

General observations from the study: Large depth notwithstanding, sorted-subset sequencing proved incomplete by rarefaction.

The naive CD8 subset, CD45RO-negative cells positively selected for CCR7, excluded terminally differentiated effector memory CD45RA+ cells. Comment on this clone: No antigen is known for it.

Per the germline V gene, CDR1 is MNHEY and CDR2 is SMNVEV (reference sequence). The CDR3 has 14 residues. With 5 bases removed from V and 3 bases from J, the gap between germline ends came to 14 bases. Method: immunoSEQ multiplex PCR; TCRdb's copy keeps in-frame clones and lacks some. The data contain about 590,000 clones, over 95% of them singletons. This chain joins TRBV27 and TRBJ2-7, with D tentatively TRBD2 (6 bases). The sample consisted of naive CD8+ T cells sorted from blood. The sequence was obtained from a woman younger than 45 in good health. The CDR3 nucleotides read TGTGCCAGCAGTGTCTCTAGCGCCGACTACGAGCAGTACTTC. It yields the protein CASSVSSADYEQYF.